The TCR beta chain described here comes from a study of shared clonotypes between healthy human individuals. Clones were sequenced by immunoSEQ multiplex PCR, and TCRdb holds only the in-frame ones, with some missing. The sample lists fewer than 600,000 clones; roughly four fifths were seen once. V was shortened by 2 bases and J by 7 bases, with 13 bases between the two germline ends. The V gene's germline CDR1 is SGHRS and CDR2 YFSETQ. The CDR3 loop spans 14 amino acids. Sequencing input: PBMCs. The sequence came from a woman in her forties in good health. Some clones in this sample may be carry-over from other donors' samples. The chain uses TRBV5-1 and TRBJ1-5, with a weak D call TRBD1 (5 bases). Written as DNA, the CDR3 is TGCGCCAGCAGCTTAACTCCCGGGGACCAGCCCCAGCATTTT. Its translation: CASSLTPGDQPQHF.